This passage covers 13 T cell receptor beta chains from one sample sequenced in a study of blood T cell repertoires in COVID-19 (dated by TCRdb to about 2020). Libraries were prepared through the immunoSEQ multiplex PCR assay. TCRdb carries this immuneACCESS record with in-frame sequences only. Its versions omit some clonotypes, under half of them owing to an unresolved V gene in the studies checked, with the rest unexplained. The sample data list 250,000 to 300,000 clones, and around 81% of these were observed just once. Clones ranked in the top ten supply less than 3% of the sample. Material for sequencing was peripheral blood. Source of these receptors: a woman in her fifties or sixties with active or convalescent COVID-19.

This chain uses TRBV7-2 with TRBJ1-2, with D perhaps TRBD1 (5 bases). The CDR3 covers 13 residues. V was trimmed by 3 bases and J by 3 bases, leaving 8 bases between them. Germline values: CDR1 SGHTA, CDR2 FQGNSA. CDR3 residues: CASSFTTDYGYTF. The CDR3 nucleotides are TGTGCCAGCAGCTTTACGACAGACTATGGCTACACCTTC.

V is TRBV4-1 and J is TRBJ1-2; D call uncertain. The length of the CDR3 is 17 residues. The germline CDR1 and CDR2 sequences are MGHRA and YSYEKL. Trimming took off 5 bases at V and 7 bases at J, with 26 bases between the two ends. The CDR3, as DNA: TGCGCCAGCAGCTCGGAGCTGTCCGGGATTGCACGGGGTGGCTACACCTTC. Amino acids: CASSSELSGIARGGYTF.

The chain uses TRBV19 and TRBJ1-5; D uncertain. The V gene's germline CDR1 is LNHDA and CDR2 SQIVND (reference sequence). The CDR3 runs to 13 residues. V shed 5 bases and J shed 3 bases, with 8 bases lying between them. This CDR3 is CASSGTANQPQHF. DNA of the CDR3: TGTGCCAGTAGTGGTACAGCCAATCAGCCCCAGCATTTT.

The chain recombines TRBV6-6 with TRBJ2-1; D is uncertain. The ends were cut back, 0 bases at V and 0 bases at J, with 9 bases in the middle. The CDR3 is 16 residues long. Germline loops: CDR1 MNHNY, CDR2 SVGAGI (reference sequence). CDR3 region: CASSYSWPGSYNEQFF. The DNA of the CDR3 is TGTGCCAGCAGTTACTCCTGGCCGGGCTCCTACAATGAGCAGTTCTTC.

This chain uses TRBV2 with TRBJ2-2; 9 nucleotides agree with TRBD2. This CDR3 contains 16 residues. In germline, CDR1 is SNHLY, CDR2 FYNNEI. Unmatched junction bases numbered 7, after V lost 5 bases and J lost 3 bases. This CDR3 is CASSNLAGRDTGELFF. CDR3 nucleotide sequence: TGTGCCAGCAGTAACCTAGCGGGGAGGGACACCGGGGAGCTGTTTTTT.

This chain uses TRBV30 with TRBJ2-7; 9 nucleotides line up with TRBD2. Germline V gives CDR1 GTSNPN, CDR2 SVGIG (reference sequence). Trimming took 3 bases from V and 6 from J; bases not matched to a gene: 15. There are 16 residues in the CDR3. CDR3 region: CAWRPWGLALHFEQYF. CDR3 DNA: TGTGCCTGGAGACCCTGGGGACTAGCCCTTCACTTCGAGCAGTACTTC.

This rearrangement joins TRBV7-9 to TRBJ1-1; no firm D call. The CDR3 length is 12 residues. Germline V lookup: CDR1 SEHNR, CDR2 FQNEAQ (reference sequence). V gave up 5 bases and J gave up 1 base, with 5 bases separating them. The CDR3 coding sequence is TGTGCCAGCAGCCTAACGAACACTGAAGCTTTCTTT. Its translation: CASSLTNTEAFF.

The chain carries TRBV24-1 and TRBJ1-2, with 7 nucleotides matching TRBD1. The CDR3 covers 14 residues. Trimming took 4 bases from V and 4 from J; bases not matched to a gene: 5. Germline CDR1 reads KGHDR; CDR2 reads SFDVKD. The CDR3 here is CATSEQGGGYGYTF. In nucleotides, the CDR3 is TGTGCCACCAGTGAGCAAGGGGGCGGCTATGGCTACACCTTC.

The chain employs TRBV11-2 and TRBJ1-3; the D is unclear. Trimming stripped 8 bases from V and 2 bases from J, with 13 bases between. The CDR3 runs 14 residues. Germline-derived CDR1 and CDR2 are SGHAT and FQNNGV. CDR3: CASRVGGTGNTIYF. The CDR3 DNA follows: TGTGCCAGCCGAGTCGGCGGGACTGGAAACACCATATATTTT.

The chain recombines TRBV2 with TRBJ1-6; 9 nucleotides align to TRBD1. V lost 8 bases and J lost 10; bases outside the gene matches: 9. The germline V gene has CDR1 SNHLY and CDR2 FYNNEI. The CDR3 is 14 residues long. CDR3 in DNA: TGTGCCAGCTCCTTACAGGGGGCGCGCTCACCCCTCCACTTT. Its protein is CASSLQGARSPLHF. Complete variable domain (other parts from reference TRBV2 and TRBJ1-6): EPEVTQTPSHQVTQMGQEVILRCVPISNHLYFYWYRQILGQKVEFLVSFYNNEISEKSEIFDDQFSVERPDGSNFTLKIRSTKLEDSAMYFCASSLQGARSPLHFGNGTRLTVT.

V is TRBV10-2 and J is TRBJ1-1; 9 nucleotides line up with TRBD1. V lost 2 bases, J lost 7 bases, and 5 bases stayed unmatched. In germline, CDR1 is WSHSY, CDR2 SAAADI. The CDR3 loop spans 14 amino acids. The CDR3 DNA is TGCGCCAGCAGTGAGAACAGGGGGCTTTATGAAGCTTTCTTT. Protein: CASSENRGLYEAFF.

V is TRBV29-1 and J is TRBJ2-7, with D perhaps TRBD1 (6 bases). The germline CDR1 and CDR2 sequences are SQVTM and ANQGSEA. Deletions cut 6 bases from V and 1 base from J, with 7 bases between. The CDR3 covers 11 residues. The CDR3 is CSVGQSYEQYF. The DNA for the CDR3 is TGCAGCGTAGGACAGTCCTACGAGCAGTACTTC.

This clone came up once. The chain employs TRBV7-2 and TRBJ2-5, with 14 bases matching TRBD2. V lost 3 bases to trimming and J lost 1 base; unmatched junction nucleotides: 7. The CDR3 is 18 amino acids. CDR1 and CDR2 from the germline V gene are SGHTA and FQGNSA. DNA of the CDR3: TGTGCCAGCAGCTTCTTAGGACTAGCGGGGGGAGGCCAAGAGACCCAGTACTTC. This gives the protein CASSFLGLAGGGQETQYF.